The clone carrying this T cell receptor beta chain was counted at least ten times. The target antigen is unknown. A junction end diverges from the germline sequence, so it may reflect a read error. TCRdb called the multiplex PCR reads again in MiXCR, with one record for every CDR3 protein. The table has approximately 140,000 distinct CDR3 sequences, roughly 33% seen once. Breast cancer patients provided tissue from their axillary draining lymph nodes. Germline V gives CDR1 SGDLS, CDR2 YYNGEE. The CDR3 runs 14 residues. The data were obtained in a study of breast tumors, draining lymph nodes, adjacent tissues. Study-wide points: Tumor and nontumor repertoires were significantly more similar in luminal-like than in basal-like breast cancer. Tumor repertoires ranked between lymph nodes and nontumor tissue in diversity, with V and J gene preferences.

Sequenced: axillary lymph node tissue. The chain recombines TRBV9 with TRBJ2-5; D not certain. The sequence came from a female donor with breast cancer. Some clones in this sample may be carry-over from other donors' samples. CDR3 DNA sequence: TGTGCCAGCAGCGTAGCAACGGAGATGGAGACCCAGTCCTTC. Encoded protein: CASSVATEMETQSF.